These 11 T cell receptor beta chains came from one sample sequenced in a study of radiotherapy plus CTLA-4 blockade in lung cancer. Generated by immunoSEQ multiplex PCR, the TCRdb table keeps only in-frame clones and is missing some. This sample has about 59,000 clones; around 74% occur once, and the top ten carry approximately 8.3%. Source: peripheral blood, taken from a patient treated with radiotherapy plus ipilimumab. These receptors were obtained from a human donor with non-small cell lung cancer whose response to radiotherapy plus ipilimumab could not be evaluated.

This clone has a handful of counts. CDR3 residues: CASSRSNSGGTQYF. The CDR3 DNA follows: TGTGCCAGCAGTCGGTCCAATAGCGGAGGTACGCAGTATTTT. The rearrangement joins TRBV7-2 to TRBJ2-3; D might be TRBD2 (6 bases). The CDR3 is 14 amino acids. V was shortened by 6 bases and J by 8 bases, with 18 bases between the two germline ends. Germline CDR1 is SGHTA and CDR2 is FQGNSA.

This rearrangement joins TRBV27 to TRBJ1-5; D unclear. In germline, CDR1 is MNHEY, CDR2 SMNVEV (reference sequence). The CDR3 has 17 amino acids. The V end lost 5 bases, the J end lost 2 bases, and 19 bases lay between the germline ends. CDR3 sequence (DNA): TGTGCCAGCAGTCCTGCTCATCGGAGGAGTGGCAATCAGCCCCAGCATTTT. Protein: CASSPAHRRSGNQPQHF.

The V call is TRBV5-1, the J call TRBJ1-2, with D perhaps TRBD1 (6 bases). The V gene lost 5 bases and the J gene lost 3 bases, with 11 bases spanning the gap. Germline values: CDR1 SGHRS, CDR2 YFSETQ. This CDR3 region has 13 residues. CDR3 region: CASSLQGDYGYTF. The CDR3 DNA reads as TGCGCCAGCAGTTTACAGGGTGACTATGGCTACACCTTC.

The chain links TRBV19 to TRBJ2-3; 7 nucleotides align to TRBD2. Unmatched junction bases numbered 8, after V lost 7 bases and J lost 4 bases. This CDR3 is built from 14 residues. Per the germline V gene, CDR1 is LNHDA and CDR2 is SQIVND (reference sequence). The CDR3: CASTRNAGADTQYF. In DNA, the CDR3 is TGTGCCAGTACGCGAAATGCGGGAGCAGATACGCAGTATTTT.

Comment on this clone: This may stem from a read error, because a much larger clone lies one nucleotide away. This rearrangement joins TRBV4-2 to TRBJ1-1; a possible D gene is TRBD1 (6 bases). This CDR3 has 16 amino acids. With 0 bases removed from V and 0 bases from J, the gap between germline ends came to 11 bases. Germline V gives CDR1 LGHNA, CDR2 YNFKEQ. CDR3 in DNA: TGTGCCAGCAGCCAAGATCAAGCAGGGGTGAACACTGAAGCTTTCTTT. This translates into CASSQDQAGVNTEAFF.

V is TRBV5-6 and J is TRBJ2-3; possible D gene TRBD1, 6 bases. This CDR3 spans 15 amino acids. The V end was cut by 1 base, the J end by 3 bases, with 12 bases between. Germline CDR1 SGHDT, CDR2 YYEEEE. The CDR3 region has the DNA TGTGCCAGCAGCTTGCTACAGGGAAATACAGATACGCAGTATTTT. It yields the protein CASSLLQGNTDTQYF.

V is TRBV5-5 and J is TRBJ1-3; tentative D call: TRBD1 (5 bases). Trimming removed 1 base at V and 4 bases at J, with 18 bases between. Germline CDR1 and CDR2: SGHKS and YYEKEE (reference sequence). This CDR3 is built from 17 residues. CDR3 residues: CASSLTPDKGRGNTIYF. The CDR3 DNA follows: TGTGCCAGCAGCTTGACCCCCGACAAGGGGCGGGGAAACACCATATATTTT.

This chain connects TRBV6-5 to TRBJ1-4; D is possibly TRBD1 (5 bases). Per germline, CDR1 MNHEY and CDR2 SVGAGI. This CDR3 is built from 15 residues. V lost 2 bases and J lost 2, with 9 bases in between. The DNA of the CDR3 is TGTGCCAGCAGTTACACAGGTAGCACTAATGAAAAACTGTTTTTT. Amino acid sequence: CASSYTGSTNEKLFF.

This clone is medium-sized by share. The gene calls are TRBV6-5 and TRBJ1-3; 8 bases are shared with TRBD1. This CDR3 has 14 amino acids. Trimming cost V 4 bases and J 11 bases; bases outside gene matches: 10. Germline V CDR1 and CDR2: MNHEY, SVGAGI. The DNA of the CDR3 is TGTGCCAGCAGTTTAGGGACAGGAACCTTCCCCATATATTTT. Translating it yields CASSLGTGTFPIYF.

V gene TRBV7-2 combines with J gene TRBJ2-1; possibly TRBD1 for D (6 bases). The V end was cut by 3 bases, the J end by 7 bases, with 10 bases between. The CDR3 runs 13 residues. Germline V gene sequence: CDR1 SGHTA, CDR2 FQGNSA. DNA of the CDR3: TGTGCCAGCAGCTTTACAGGGTTAAATGAGCAGTTCTTC. As protein: CASSFTGLNEQFF.

V and J are TRBV19 and TRBJ2-7; weak D call: TRBD1 (5 bases). The V gene lost 2 bases and the J gene lost 2 bases, with 19 bases spanning the gap. The germline V gene encodes CDR1 LNHDA and CDR2 SQIVND (reference sequence). CDR3 size: 17 residues. The CDR3, as DNA: TGTGCCAGTAGTATAAGAAAGGGGATGCCGGAGCCCTACGAGCAGTACTTC. Encoded protein: CASSIRKGMPEPYEQYF. Using reference TRBV19 and TRBJ2-7 for the parts outside the CDR3, the full variable domain is DGGITQSPKYLFRKEGQNVTLSCEQNLNHDAMYWYRQDPGQGLRLIYYSQIVNDFQKGDIAEGYSVSREKKESFPLTVTSAQKNPTAFYLCASSIRKGMPEPYEQYFGPGTRLTVT.